The subject of this entry is one T cell receptor (beta chain). Antigen: not known. This sample was included in a study of vaccination effects on CD4 cells after COVID-19. For the study at large: Either the mRNA-1273 or the BNT162b2 vaccine was given to participants as two doses.

Clones were sequenced by immunoSEQ multiplex PCR, and TCRdb holds only the in-frame ones, with some missing. The top ten clones hold around 13% of a sample with 20,000 to 25,000 clones, 55% to 75% of them seen once. Per the germline V gene, CDR1 is SGHAT and CDR2 is FQNNGV. The CDR3 totals 15 residues. V lost 5 bases, J lost 6 bases, and 17 bases lay in between. In the ViraFEST assay, antigen-specific CD4+ clonotypes were identified by expansion after peptide-pool stimulation. Upon completion of around ten days in culture, CD4+ T cells were isolated. The study found no prior SARS-CoV-2 infection in the vaccine recipients, who tested negative for nucleocapsid antibodies. About 2.1 million PBMC were placed in each well, which was supplemented with 8.5 to 10 IU/ml IL-2 and roughly 10 ug/ml peptides. Half the medium was swapped for IL-2 medium on days 3 and 7. Study findings and constraints: Early timepoints after infection were absent, and convalescent patients were few in the study.

The chain links TRBV11-2 to TRBJ1-5; D may be TRBD1 (5 bases). Sample: CD4+ T cells from PBMCs cultured with HCoV-OC43 spike peptides, taken before COVID-19 vaccination. The subset was: HCoV-OC43 spike overlapping peptide pool stimulation. The receptor comes from a human donor who received a COVID-19 vaccine. In DNA form, the CDR3 reads TGTGCCAGCAGCCCAGTCGGGGGTAGATCTCAGCCCCAGCATTTT. Translated: CASSPVGGRSQPQHF.